This section outlines one T cell receptor beta chain sequence together with its context. A read error may produce the germline difference seen at one junction end. The sample has other DNA sequences that encode this CDR3 too. The data are from a study of shared T cell receptors in the human thymus. Using immunoSEQ multiplex PCR, the repertoire was profiled, and TCRdb retains in-frame clones only, with some absent. The sample carries hundreds of thousands of clones, about 89% recorded once. From germline, CDR1 is SGHTA and CDR2 FQGNSA. The CDR3 sequence is 16 residues long. The data also belong to a second study, concerning human thymus T cells. That work adds: Thymic material originated from resections removed in the course of corrective heart surgery. Thymic and blood repertoires appeared to show biased V and J gene usage. Related studies found that unrelated individuals share highly overlapping thymic repertoires.

The clonotype comes from a boy in the first two years of life with a congenital heart defect. What was sequenced was thymocytes. The genes are TRBV7-2 and TRBJ1-6; D may be TRBD1 (5 bases). CDR3 nucleotide sequence: TGTGCCAGCAAAGTTATGAAGGGACCGGGGGATTCCCCCCTCCACTTT. Encoded protein: CASKVMKGPGDSPLHF.